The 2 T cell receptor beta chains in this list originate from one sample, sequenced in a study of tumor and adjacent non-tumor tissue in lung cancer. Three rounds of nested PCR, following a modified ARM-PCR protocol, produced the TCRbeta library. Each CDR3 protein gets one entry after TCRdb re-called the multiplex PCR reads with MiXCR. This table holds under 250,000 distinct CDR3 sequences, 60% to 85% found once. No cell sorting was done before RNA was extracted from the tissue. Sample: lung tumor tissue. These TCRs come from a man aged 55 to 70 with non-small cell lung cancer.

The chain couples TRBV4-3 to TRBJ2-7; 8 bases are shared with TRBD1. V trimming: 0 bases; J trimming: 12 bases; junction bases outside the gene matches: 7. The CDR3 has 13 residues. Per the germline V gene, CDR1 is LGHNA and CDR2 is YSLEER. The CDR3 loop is CASSQDQVDRAYF. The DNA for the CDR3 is TGCGCCAGCAGCCAAGACCAAGTGGACAGGGCGTACTTC.

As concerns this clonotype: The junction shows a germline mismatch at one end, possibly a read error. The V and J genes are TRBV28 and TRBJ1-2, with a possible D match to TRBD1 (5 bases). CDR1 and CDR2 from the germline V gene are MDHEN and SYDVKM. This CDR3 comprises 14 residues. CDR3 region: CTSIKAQGNYGYTF. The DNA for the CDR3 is TGTACCAGCATCAAAGCCCAGGGAAACTATGGCTACACCTTC.